Described below is a single TCR beta chain sequence and its context. How the authors handled the data: Estimation of nucleated cell counts relied on the amplification of reference gene primers. Sequencing was performed with immunoSEQ multiplex PCR; in TCRdb, only in-frame clones are kept and a portion is missing. From that table come the V and J calls and clone size; the DNA was used to work out D and trimming. The repertoire holds under 250,000 clones, with 84% as singletons. The sample belongs to a study of blood T cell repertoires in COVID-19. As for the study in general: Acute-phase and convalescent COVID-19 samples originated in the United States, Italy and Spain. Nucleic acid was either cDNA or gDNA, and it came from T cells, B-cell-depleted T cells, or PBMCs.

The sequencing sample was made of peripheral blood. The receptor's source is a woman between 35 and 50 years old who had recovered from COVID-19.

CDR3 in DNA: TGCGCCAGCAGCGCGGGAGGAAGCAATCAGCCCCAGCATTTT. Translating it yields CASSAGGSNQPQHF. This chain connects TRBV5-1 to TRBJ1-5; D is unclear. V was shortened by 4 bases and J by 1 base, with 9 bases between the two germline ends. This CDR3 has 14 amino acids. Germline V CDR1 and CDR2: SGHRS, YFSETQ.